This T cell receptor beta chain derives from a study of blood T cell repertoires in COVID-19. Looking at the study overall: Italy, Spain and the United States were the sources of the convalescent and acute COVID-19 samples. From T cells, B-cell-depleted T cells, or PBMCs came the material, which was cDNA or gDNA.

The table lists this clone with a count of one. Authors' analysis steps: Estimation of nucleated cell counts relied on the amplification of reference gene primers. The method was immunoSEQ multiplex PCR; TCRdb's version includes in-frame clones alone and lacks a portion of them. D and trimming were read from the DNA, whereas the V and J calls and clone size are those reported in that table. The sample records approximately 22,000 clones, more than 70% being singletons. Germline CDR1 is MGHRA and CDR2 is YSYEKL. The CDR3 runs 16 residues. The V gene end was trimmed by 2 bases and the J gene end by 0 bases; junction bases not matched to a gene: 6.

This receptor was taken from a human donor in a cohort sampled during active COVID-19. What was sequenced was peripheral blood. The J gene is TRBJ1-2, the V gene TRBV4-1, with 7 bases that match TRBD1. CDR3 loop: CASSQPGQIANYGYTF. CDR3 DNA sequence: TGCGCCAGCAGCCAACCGGGACAGATAGCTAACTATGGCTACACCTTC.